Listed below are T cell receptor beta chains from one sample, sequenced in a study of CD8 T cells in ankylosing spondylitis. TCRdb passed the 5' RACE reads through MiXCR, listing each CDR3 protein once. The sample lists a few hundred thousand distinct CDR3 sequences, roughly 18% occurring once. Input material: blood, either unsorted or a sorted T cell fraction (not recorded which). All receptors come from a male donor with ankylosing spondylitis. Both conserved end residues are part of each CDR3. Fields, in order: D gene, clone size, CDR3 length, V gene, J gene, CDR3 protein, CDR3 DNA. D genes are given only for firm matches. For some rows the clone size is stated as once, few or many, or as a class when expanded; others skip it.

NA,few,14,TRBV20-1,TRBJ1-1,CSARIPGGKTEAFF,TGCAGTGCTAGAATTCCGGGGGGAAAAACTGAAGCTTTCTTT
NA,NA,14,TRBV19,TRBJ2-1,CASSIVGADNEQFF,TGTGCCAGTAGTATAGTTGGGGCCGACAATGAGCAGTTCTTC
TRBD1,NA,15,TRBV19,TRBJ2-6,CASTPGQPGANVLTF,TGTGCCAGTACCCCGGGACAGCCTGGGGCCAACGTCCTGACTTTC
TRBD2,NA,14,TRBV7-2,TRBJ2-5,CASSLQGLGGTQYF,TGTGCCAGCAGCTTACAGGGACTAGGGGGGACCCAGTACTTC
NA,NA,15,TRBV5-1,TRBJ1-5,CASSLSGRNNQPQHF,TGCGCCAGCAGCTTGTCGGGCAGAAACAATCAGCCCCAGCATTTT
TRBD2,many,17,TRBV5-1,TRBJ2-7,CASRATPGTSGTYEQYF,TGCGCCAGCAGGGCAACCCCAGGGACTAGCGGGACCTACGAGCAGTACTTC
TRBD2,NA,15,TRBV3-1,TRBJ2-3,CASSPREGKTDTQYF,TGTGCCAGCAGCCCCCGGGAGGGCAAGACAGATACGCAGTATTTT
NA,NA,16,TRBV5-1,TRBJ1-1,CASSLSVGIRGTEAFF,TGCGCCAGCAGCTTGTCCGTGGGTATCCGCGGCACTGAAGCTTTCTTT
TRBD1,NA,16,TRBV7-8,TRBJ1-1,CASSPRDRVGNTEAFF,TGTGCCAGCAGCCCCCGGGACAGGGTCGGGAACACTGAAGCTTTCTTT
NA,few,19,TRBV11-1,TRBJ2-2,CASSLSEGLRARNTGELFF,TGTGCCAGCAGCTTATCAGAGGGACTGAGAGCCCGGAACACCGGGGAGCTGTTTTTT
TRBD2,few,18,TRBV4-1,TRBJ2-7,CASSRATPASGASYEQYF,TGCGCCAGCAGCCGAGCTACTCCGGCTAGCGGGGCCTCCTACGAGCAGTACTTC
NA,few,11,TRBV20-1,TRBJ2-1,CSARVGYEQFF,TGCAGTGCTAGAGTAGGGTATGAGCAGTTCTTC
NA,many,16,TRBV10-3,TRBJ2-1,CAISSWGPGKNNEQFF,TGTGCCATCAGCTCCTGGGGGCCTGGCAAGAACAATGAGCAGTTCTTC
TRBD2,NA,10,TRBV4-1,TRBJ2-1,CAFTGGVQFF,TGCGCCTTCACGGGGGGAGTGCAGTTCTTC
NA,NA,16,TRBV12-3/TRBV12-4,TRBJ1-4,CASSLGEGWGNEKLFF,TGTGCCAGCAGTTTAGGGGAGGGATGGGGTAACGAAAAACTGTTTTTT
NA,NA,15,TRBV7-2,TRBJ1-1,CASSPPRGGRLSAFF,TGTGCCAGCAGCCCACCGAGGGGGGGGCGCCTTTCAGCTTTCTTT
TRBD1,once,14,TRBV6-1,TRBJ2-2,CASSEDRGAGELFF,TGTGCCAGCAGTGAAGACAGGGGGGCCGGGGAGCTGTTTTTT
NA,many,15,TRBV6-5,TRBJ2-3,CASSYGGIMTDTQYF,TGTGCCAGCAGTTATGGGGGGATTATGACAGATACGCAGTATTTT
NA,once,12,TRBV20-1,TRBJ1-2,CSARKQNYGYTF,TGCAGTGCTAGAAAGCAGAACTATGGCTACACCTTC
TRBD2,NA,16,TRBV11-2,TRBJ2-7,CASSSPGLAGFREQYF,TGTGCCAGCAGCTCCCCCGGACTAGCGGGGTTTCGGGAGCAGTACTTC
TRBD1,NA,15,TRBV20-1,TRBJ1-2,CSARGGRGRVYGYTF,TGCAGTGCTAGAGGGGGCAGGGGGCGGGTCTATGGCTACACCTTC
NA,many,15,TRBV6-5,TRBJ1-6,CASSYSPFYNSPLHF,TGTGCCAGCAGTTACTCCCCCTTCTATAATTCACCCCTCCACTTT
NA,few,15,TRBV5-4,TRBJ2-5,CASSPGGSGQETQYF,TGTGCCAGCAGTCCCGGTGGATCTGGGCAAGAGACCCAGTACTTC
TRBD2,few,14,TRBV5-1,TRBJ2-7,CASSTGSGGYEQYF,TGCGCCAGCAGCACGGGGAGCGGGGGATACGAGCAGTACTTC
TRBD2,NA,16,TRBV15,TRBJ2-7,CATSRDNAGGTYEQYF,TGTGCCACCAGCAGAGATAACGCGGGGGGTACCTACGAGCAGTACTTC
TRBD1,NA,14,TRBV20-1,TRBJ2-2,CSARGGQARGELFF,TGCAGTGCTAGAGGGGGACAGGCGAGGGGGGAGCTGTTTTTT
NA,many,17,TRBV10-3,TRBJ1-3,CATNDLRSALSGNTIYF,TGTGCCACCAATGATTTGCGATCAGCCCTCTCTGGAAACACCATATATTTT
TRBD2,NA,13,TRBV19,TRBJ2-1,CASSIGSGGAMFF,TGTGCCAGTAGTATAGGTAGCGGGGGGGCCATGTTCTTC